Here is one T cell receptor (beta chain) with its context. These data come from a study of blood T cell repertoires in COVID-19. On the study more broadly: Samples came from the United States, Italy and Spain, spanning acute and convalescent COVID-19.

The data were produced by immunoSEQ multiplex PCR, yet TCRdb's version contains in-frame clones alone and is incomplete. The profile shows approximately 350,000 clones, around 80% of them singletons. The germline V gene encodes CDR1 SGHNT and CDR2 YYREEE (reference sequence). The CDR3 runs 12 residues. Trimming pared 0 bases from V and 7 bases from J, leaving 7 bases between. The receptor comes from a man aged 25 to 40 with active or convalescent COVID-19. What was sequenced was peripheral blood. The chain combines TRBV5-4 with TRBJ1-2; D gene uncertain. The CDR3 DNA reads TGTGCCAGCAGCTTGGAAGCCTCTGGCTACACCTTC. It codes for CASSLEASGYTF.